This T cell receptor beta chain was sequenced during a study of blood T cell repertoires in COVID-19. In the study overall: Italy, Spain and the United States were the sources of the convalescent and acute COVID-19 samples.

Participants spanned ages about 18 to 100 years and resided in roughly 26 US areas. Exposed enrollees had met someone with a PCR-confirmed or clinician-diagnosed COVID-19 case at some point within the 2 weeks before study entry. Original handling: Researchers report that nucleated cell counts were estimated from reference gene primer amplification. The data were produced by immunoSEQ multiplex PCR, yet TCRdb's version contains in-frame clones alone and is incomplete. V and J calls and clone size are those listed in that table; D and trimming were worked out from the DNA. The data contain about 180,000 clones, over 70% of them seen just once; the ten biggest clones take up under 15%. The germline V and J ends were trimmed by 5 bases and 4 bases, with 15 bases remaining between them. This CDR3 is built from 14 residues. Per germline, CDR1 SGHVS and CDR2 FQNEAQ.

This chain uses TRBV7-8 with TRBJ2-7, with TRBD2 as a possible D gene (5 bases). The receptor was derived from a man aged 60-69 years who had been exposed to COVID-19. Material for sequencing was PBMCs or T cells enriched from blood (not recorded which). The CDR3 loop reads CASSGSTHLYEQYF. The DNA for the CDR3 is TGTGCCAGCAGCGGGAGTACACACCTTTACGAGCAGTACTTC. The complete variable domain, with remaining parts taken from reference TRBV7-8 and TRBJ2-7, reads GAGVSQSPRYKVAKRGQDVALRCDPISGHVSLFWYQQALGQGPEFLTYFQNEAQLDKSGLPSDRFFAERPEGSVSTLKIQRTQQEDSAVYLCASSGSTHLYEQYFGPGTRLTVT.